This TCR beta chain is drawn from a study of T-cell reconstitution after alpha-beta-depleted transplantation in children. This clonotype occurred a few times. The library targeted TCRbeta and was prepared with unique molecular identifiers. TCRdb ran MiXCR on the PCR reads and lists one entry per CDR3 protein. The sample lists roughly 400,000 distinct CDR3 sequences; 20% were seen once. The CDR3 loop spans 18 amino acids. Losses at the gene ends were 4 bases for V and 0 bases for J; bases not matched to a gene: 7. This chain joins TRBV12-3 or TRBV12-4 and TRBJ2-1; 12 bases agree with TRBD2. This TCR was sampled from a human donor who donated a stem cell graft to a child with acute myeloid leukemia. This material consisted of PBMCs from the stem cell graft donor, taken from the stem cell graft. CDR3 sequence (DNA): TGTGCCAGCAGTTCAGCGACTAGCGGGGGTACCTCCTACAATGAGCAGTTCTTC. This gives the protein CASSSATSGGTSYNEQFF.